This T cell receptor (beta chain) was recorded in a study of memory CD8 T cells in hepatitis C reinfection. Background on the study: After reinfection, a couple of primary-infection resolvers became chronically infected. Late/post reinfection sampling occurred 12 to 24 weeks after detected reinfection.

Libraries were prepared by immunoSEQ multiplex PCR; TCRdb keeps only in-frame clonotypes and omits some of them. The sample consists of 45,000 to 50,000 clones, approximately 89% of them appearing once. Time point here: late/post reinfection, 12 to 24 weeks after detection. Sorted cells were sequenced directly ex vivo without any in vitro expansion. Donors were people who inject drugs in the Montreal HEPCO cohort. At all three reinfection time points, viable CD3+ CD8+ CD45RO- cells from a couple of donors served as controls. The CDR3 is 16 residues long. Per the germline V gene, CDR1 is MDHEN and CDR2 is SYDVKM. Trimming pared 4 bases from V and 3 bases from J, leaving 19 bases between.

Sequenced: naive CD8+ T cells sorted from blood. The chain couples TRBV28 to TRBJ2-7, with D possibly being TRBD2 (8 bases). The TCR comes from a man aged 18 to 30 with hepatitis C virus infection. The CDR3 sequence is CASSSPREGALYEQYF. CDR3 nucleotides: TGTGCCAGCAGTTCCCCCCGGGAGGGGGCCCTCTACGAGCAGTACTTC.